This section outlines one TCR beta chain sequence together with its context. This specimen includes other DNA sequences encoding the same CDR3. The CDR3 extends over 13 amino acids. V was pared by 1 base and J by 1 base, with 4 bases between. CDR1 is SGHTA, CDR2 FQGNSA, per germline. This record comes from a study of shared clonotypes between healthy human individuals. The assay was immunoSEQ multiplex PCR, and TCRdb's table has in-frame clones only and misses some. The table lists over a million clones, approximately 98.5% of them singletons. The V gene is TRBV7-2, the J gene TRBJ1-1; no reliable D call. The specimen sequenced was naive CD4+ T cells sorted from blood. Documented subset: CD45RA+ positively selected. The receptor was isolated from a man aged 25 to 45 in good health. The CDR3 nucleotides are TGTGCCAGCAGCTTAGTCCAGAACACTGAAGCTTTCTTT. Amino acid sequence: CASSLVQNTEAFF.